This TCR beta chain was sequenced in a study of glioma-infiltrating T cells after dendritic cell vaccination. Trimming removed 4 bases from V and 0 bases from J, with 13 bases in between. The CDR3 totals 15 residues. The germline V gene encodes CDR1 SGHNT and CDR2 YYREEE (reference sequence). Up to 2 ug genomic DNA was used for TCRB CDR3 amplification. Primers: 60 V beta forward and 13 J beta reverse. Data came from immunoSEQ multiplex PCR; TCRdb stores just in-frame clones and leaves some out. The table has 90,000 or so clones, 85% seen once. This TCR came from a human donor with glioblastoma. The gene calls are TRBV5-4 and TRBJ1-1; possibly TRBD1 for D (6 bases). This specimen consisted of blood, obtained before dendritic cell vaccination. CDR3 residues: CASSALQGLNTEAFF. In DNA form, the CDR3 reads TGTGCCAGCAGCGCCCTACAGGGATTGAACACTGAAGCTTTCTTT.